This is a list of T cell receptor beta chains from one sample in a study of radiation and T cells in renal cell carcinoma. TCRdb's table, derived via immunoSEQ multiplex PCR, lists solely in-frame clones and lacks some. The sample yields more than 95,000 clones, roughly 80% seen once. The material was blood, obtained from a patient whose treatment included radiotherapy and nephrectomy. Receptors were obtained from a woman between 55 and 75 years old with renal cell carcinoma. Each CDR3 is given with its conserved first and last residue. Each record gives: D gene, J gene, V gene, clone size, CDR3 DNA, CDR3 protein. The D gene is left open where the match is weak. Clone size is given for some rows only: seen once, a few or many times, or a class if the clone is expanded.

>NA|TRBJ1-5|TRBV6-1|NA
TGTGCCAGCACCCGAAAGGACATGGTAGTAGTGCCCCAGCATTTT
CASTRKDMVVVPQHF
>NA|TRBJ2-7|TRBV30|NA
TGTGCCTGGATGACGACCTACGAGCAGTACTTC
CAWMTTYEQYF
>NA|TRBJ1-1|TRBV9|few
TGTGCCAGCAGCGTAGGACAGGTGAACACTGAAGCTTTCTTT
CASSVGQVNTEAFF
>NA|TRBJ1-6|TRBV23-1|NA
TGCGCCAGCAGTCAAGCACCCCAAGGGCACTCACCCCTCCACTTT
CASSQAPQGHSPLHF
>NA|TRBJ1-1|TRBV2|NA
TGTGCCAGCAGTCCAGAACGGTTGAACACTGAAGCTTTCTTT
CASSPERLNTEAFF
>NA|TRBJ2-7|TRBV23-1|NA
TGCGCCAGCAGCCCCCCCCACTACGAGCAGTACTTC
CASSPPHYEQYF
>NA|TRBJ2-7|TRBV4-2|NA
TGTGCCAGCAGCCTAAACCGGGGCCCCTACGAGCAGTACTTC
CASSLNRGPYEQYF
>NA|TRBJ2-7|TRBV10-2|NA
TGCGCCAGCAGTGAGTCGGGCAGTACCTACGAGCAGTACTTC
CASSESGSTYEQYF
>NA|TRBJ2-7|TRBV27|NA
TGTGCCAGCAGTCTACGCGGTTGGCGTTTACCCACCCTCTCCTACGAGCAGTACTTC
CASSLRGWRLPTLSYEQYF
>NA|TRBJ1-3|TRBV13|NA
TGTGCCAGCAGCTTAGAAAGTGGGGCTGGAAACACCATATATTTT
CASSLESGAGNTIYF
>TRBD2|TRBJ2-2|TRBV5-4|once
TGTGCCAGCAGCTTGGGAGGACTAGCGGGAGTTACCGGGGAGCTGTTTTTT
CASSLGGLAGVTGELFF
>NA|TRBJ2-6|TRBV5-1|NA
TGCGCCAGCAGCCTATTGGACTTGTCCGGGGCCAACGTCCTGACTTTC
CASSLLDLSGANVLTF
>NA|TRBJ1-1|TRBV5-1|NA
TGCGCCAGCAGCTTGGGGGCTATGAACACTGAAGCTTTCTTT
CASSLGAMNTEAFF
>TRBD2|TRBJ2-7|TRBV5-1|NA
TGCGCCAGCAGCTTGGACATCAACGGCGGGGGGATAAACTACGAGCAGTACTTC
CASSLDINGGGINYEQYF
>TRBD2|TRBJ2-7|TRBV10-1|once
TGCGCCAGCAGTGCGGGGGGGAGTCGCGAGCAGTACTTC
CASSAGGSREQYF
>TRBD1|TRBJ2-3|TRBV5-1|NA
TGCGCCAGCAGCCCCCAGGGGGCCGCCACAGATACGCAGTATTTT
CASSPQGAATDTQYF
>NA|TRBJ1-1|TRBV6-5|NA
TGTGCCAGCAGTTACTCTTCGGGTTTGCTTAACACTGAAGCTTTCTTT
CASSYSSGLLNTEAFF
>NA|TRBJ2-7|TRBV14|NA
TGTGCCAGCAGCCAAGTAAACAGCTACGAGCAGTACTTC
CASSQVNSYEQYF
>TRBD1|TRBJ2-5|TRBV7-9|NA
TGTGCCAGCAGCTTTACCCCTGGACAGGCAGTAACGCAAGAGACCCAGTACTTC
CASSFTPGQAVTQETQYF
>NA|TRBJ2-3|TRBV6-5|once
TGTGCCAGCAGTCGGGGCGGGGAACGAGGAGATACGCAGTATTTT
CASSRGGERGDTQYF
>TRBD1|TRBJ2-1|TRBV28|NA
TGTGCCAGCACCACGGACAGGGGGTACAATGAGCAGTTCTTC
CASTTDRGYNEQFF
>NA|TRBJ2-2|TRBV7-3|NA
TGTGCCAGCAGCTTACCAATCGACGGTCGGGTCACCACCGGGGAGCTGTTTTTT
CASSLPIDGRVTTGELFF